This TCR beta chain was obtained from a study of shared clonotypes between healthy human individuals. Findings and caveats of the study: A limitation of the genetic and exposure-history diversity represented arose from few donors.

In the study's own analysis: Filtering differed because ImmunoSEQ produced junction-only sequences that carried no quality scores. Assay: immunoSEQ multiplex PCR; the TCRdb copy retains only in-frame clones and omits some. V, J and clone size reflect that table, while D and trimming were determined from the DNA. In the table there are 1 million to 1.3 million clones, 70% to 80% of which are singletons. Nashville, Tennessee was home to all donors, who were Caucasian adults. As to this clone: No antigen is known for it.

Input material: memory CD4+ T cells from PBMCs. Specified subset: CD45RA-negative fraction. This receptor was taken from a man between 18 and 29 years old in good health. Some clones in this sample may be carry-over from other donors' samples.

CDR3 sequence reads: CASSFPGTGNGYTF. In nucleotides, the CDR3 is TGTGCCAGCAGTTTCCCCGGGACAGGGAATGGCTACACCTTC. J is TRBJ1-2 and V is TRBV28; 9 nucleotides agree with TRBD1. This CDR3 has 14 amino acids. CDR1 is MDHEN and CDR2 is SYDVKM in the germline V gene. Trimming at V came to 3 bases and at J to 6 bases, leaving 5 bases not matched to a gene.